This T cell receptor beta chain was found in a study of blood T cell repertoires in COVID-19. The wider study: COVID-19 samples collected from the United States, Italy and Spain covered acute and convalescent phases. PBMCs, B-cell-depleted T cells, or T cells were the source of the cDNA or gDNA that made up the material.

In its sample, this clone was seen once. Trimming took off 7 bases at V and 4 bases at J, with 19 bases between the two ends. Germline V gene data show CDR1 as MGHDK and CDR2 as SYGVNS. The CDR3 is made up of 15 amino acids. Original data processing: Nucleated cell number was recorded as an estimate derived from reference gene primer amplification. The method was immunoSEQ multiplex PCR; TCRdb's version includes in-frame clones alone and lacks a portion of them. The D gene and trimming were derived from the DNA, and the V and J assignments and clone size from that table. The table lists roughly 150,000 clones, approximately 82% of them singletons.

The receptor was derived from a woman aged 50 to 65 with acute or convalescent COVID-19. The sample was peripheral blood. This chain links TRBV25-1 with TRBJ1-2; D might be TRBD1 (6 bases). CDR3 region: CASTGDTTLSYGYTF. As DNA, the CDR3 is TGTGCCAGCACAGGGGATACCACCCTTAGCTATGGCTACACCTTC.